The 25 T cell receptor beta chains below come from one sample, sequenced in a study of patients and donors after allogeneic stem cell transplantation. TCRdb itself ran the RT-PCR reads through MiXCR, one entry per CDR3 protein. The sample includes about 960,000 distinct CDR3 sequences, under 20% of them seen just once. The material sequenced was blood, either unsorted or a sorted T cell fraction (not recorded which). These receptor sequences come from a human donor who was either an allogeneic HSCT recipient or a stem cell or donor lymphocyte infusion donor (not recorded which). It is not recorded whose cells these are; they may come from a transplant donor.

The CDR3 DNA follows: TGCGCCAGCACCATATATCTGGTAGCGGGAAACAATGAGCAGTTCTTC. Translated, it gives CASTIYLVAGNNEQFF. V is TRBV5-1 and J is TRBJ2-1; 8 positions match TRBD2. Germline CDR1 is SGHRS and CDR2 is YFSETQ. V lost 6 bases and J lost 5; bases outside the gene matches: 13. The CDR3 runs 16 residues.

Only a few counts were recorded for this clonotype. V and J are TRBV20-1 and TRBJ2-2; D ambiguous. With 6 bases removed from V and 7 bases from J, the gap between germline ends came to 9 bases. Germline-derived CDR1 and CDR2 are DFQATT and SNEGSKA (reference sequence). The CDR3 extends over 11 amino acids. The CDR3 sequence: CSALEDGELFF. As DNA, the CDR3 is TGCAGTGCCCTCGAAGACGGGGAGCTGTTTTTT.

CDR3 nucleotide sequence: TGCGCCAGCAGCAAGGGTAATTTCAATGAGCAGTTCTTC. Its translation is CASSKGNFNEQFF. The V gene is TRBV5-1, the J gene TRBJ2-1; D ambiguous. The CDR3 contains 13 residues. Germline CDR1 reads SGHRS; CDR2 reads YFSETQ. Trimming left V 4 bases short and J 6 bases short, with 11 bases between.

The sample holds a few counts of this clonotype. The rearrangement uses TRBV9 and TRBJ1-3; TRBD1 matches at 7 bases. The V gene end was trimmed by 1 base and the J gene end by 1 base; junction bases not matched to a gene: 14. Germline-derived CDR1 and CDR2 are SGDLS and YYNGEE. CDR3 length equals 19 residues. CDR3 residues: CASSVRGQGGTPSGNTIYF. In DNA, the CDR3 is TGTGCCAGCAGCGTAAGGGGCCAGGGGGGAACCCCTTCTGGAAACACCATATATTTT. Complete variable domain (other parts from reference TRBV9 and TRBJ1-3): DSGVTQTPKHLITATGQRVTLRCSPRSGDLSVYWYQQSLDQGLQFLIQYYNGEERAKGNILERFSAQQFPDLHSELNLSSLELGDSALYFCASSVRGQGGTPSGNTIYFGEGSWLTVV.

The gene calls are TRBV19 and TRBJ2-1; TRBD2 matches at 13 bases. Trimming removed 5 bases from V and 4 bases from J; junction bases left unmatched: 8. Germline CDR1 is LNHDA and CDR2 is SQIVND (reference sequence). This CDR3 has 17 amino acids. CDR3 protein: CASSQRTSGSSYNEQFF. CDR3 bases: TGTGCCAGTAGTCAAAGGACTAGCGGGAGTTCTTACAATGAGCAGTTCTTC.

J is TRBJ2-5 and V is TRBV29-1, with D maybe TRBD2 (5 bases). The CDR3 is 12 amino acids. The V end was cut by 4 bases, the J end by 5 bases, with 11 bases between. The germline CDR1 and CDR2 sequences are SQVTM and ANQGSEA. Here the CDR3 DNA reads TGCAGCGTTGGGTCGCGGGCGGAGACCCAGTACTTC. Translated: CSVGSRAETQYF.

In its sample, this clonotype was seen a few times. The chain employs TRBV12-3 or TRBV12-4 and TRBJ2-1, with TRBD2 matching over 8 bases. The CDR3 sequence is 14 residues long. Unmatched junction bases numbered 8, after V lost 6 bases and J lost 7 bases. The CDR3 nucleotides are TGTGCCAGCAGCTCCCGGGGGGGCCTGAATGAGCAGTTCTTC. It specifies CASSSRGGLNEQFF.

The V gene is TRBV6-5, the J gene TRBJ2-7, with TRBD2 as a possible D gene (5 bases). Germline values: CDR1 MNHEY, CDR2 SVGAGI. Trimming removed 0 bases from V and 5 bases from J, with 17 bases in between. The CDR3 totals 16 residues. The CDR3 nucleotides are TGTGCCAGCAGTTACTCGAGTGTACTAGATTACGACGAGCAGTACTTC. Translated: CASSYSSVLDYDEQYF.

The rearrangement links TRBV6-1 to TRBJ1-4; 11 nucleotides match TRBD1. Trimming cost V 6 bases and J 8 bases; bases outside gene matches: 5. Germline CDR1 MNHNS, CDR2 SASEGT. The CDR3 covers 14 residues. CDR3 sequence reads: CASRTGTGGEKLFF. In DNA form, the CDR3 reads TGTGCCAGCAGAACCGGGACAGGGGGGGAAAAACTGTTTTTT.

This clonotype was recorded many times. J is TRBJ2-5 and V is TRBV9; 14 positions match TRBD2. CDR3 size: 16 residues. Trimming at V came to 3 bases and at J to 5 bases, leaving 6 bases not matched to a gene. CDR1 is SGDLS and CDR2 is YYNGEE in the germline V gene. The CDR3 nucleotides are TGTGCCAGCAGCGCCAGACTAGCGGGGGGGCTGGAGACCCAGTACTTC. Its protein product is CASSARLAGGLETQYF. Full variable domain (outside the CDR3, taken from reference TRBV9 and TRBJ2-5): DSGVTQTPKHLITATGQRVTLRCSPRSGDLSVYWYQQSLDQGLQFLIQYYNGEERAKGNILERFSAQQFPDLHSELNLSSLELGDSALYFCASSARLAGGLETQYFGPGTRLLVL.

CDR3 protein: CAWTQTGVEQYF. CDR3 coding DNA: TGTGCCTGGACCCAGACAGGGGTCGAGCAGTACTTC. The chain carries TRBV30 and TRBJ2-7; 8 bases are a match to TRBD1. CDR3 size: 12 residues. Trimming at V came to 4 bases and at J to 6 bases, leaving 5 bases not matched to a gene. Germline CDR1 reads GTSNPN; CDR2 reads SVGIG (reference sequence).

The rearrangement joins TRBV6-5 to TRBJ2-1, with unresolved D. CDR3 length: 14 residues. Trimming left V 1 base short and J 1 base short, with 5 bases between. The germline V gene encodes CDR1 MNHEY and CDR2 SVGAGI. The CDR3: CASSYLSSYNEQFF. DNA for the CDR3: TGTGCCAGCAGTTACTTGAGTTCCTACAATGAGCAGTTCTTC.

This rearrangement joins TRBV24-1 to TRBJ1-1; no clear D gene. The V gene's germline CDR1 is KGHDR and CDR2 SFDVKD. The V end lost 9 bases, the J end lost 1 base, and 5 bases lay between the germline ends. CDR3 length: 11 residues. The CDR3 sequence: CATSGNTEAFF. For the CDR3, the DNA is TGTGCCACCTCGGGGAACACTGAAGCTTTCTTT.

The rearrangement joins TRBV11-2 to TRBJ2-5; 10 positions agree with TRBD1. V was clipped by 1 base and J by 2 bases; unmatched bases: 10. Germline assignment: CDR1 SGHAT and CDR2 FQNNGV. The CDR3 sequence is 18 residues long. CDR3 in amino acids: CASSLGRLGQGKQETQYF. CDR3 nucleotide sequence: TGTGCCAGCAGCTTAGGACGTCTGGGACAGGGGAAGCAAGAGACCCAGTACTTC.

This clonotype came up a few times. This chain connects TRBV24-1 to TRBJ2-7, with TRBD1 as a possible D gene (7 bases). CDR1 and CDR2 from the germline V gene are KGHDR and SFDVKD. The CDR3 extends over 14 amino acids. Trimming stripped 9 bases from V and 1 base from J, with 15 bases between. CDR3 in DNA: TGTGCCACCGGGCGGGGACAGCTATCCTACGAGCAGTACTTC. Translating gives CATGRGQLSYEQYF.

The chain is built from TRBV3-1 and TRBJ1-6; D unclear. V shed 1 base and J shed 7 bases, with 11 bases lying between them. The germline V gene encodes CDR1 LGHDT and CDR2 YNNKEL (reference sequence). The CDR3 is 15 residues long. CDR3 sequence (DNA): TGTGCCAGCAGCCAAGTTCCAGAGAAGAATTCACCCCTCCACTTT. The encoded protein is CASSQVPEKNSPLHF.

This clonotype showed up just a few times. The chain couples TRBV20-1 to TRBJ1-2; TRBD1 agrees at 7 bases. Germline V gene sequence: CDR1 DFQATT, CDR2 SNEGSKA (reference sequence). The ends lost 1 base at V and 5 bases at J; junction bases unmatched: 10. The CDR3 is 15 amino acids. DNA of the CDR3: TGCAGTGCTAGAGGGTTGGGACAGCTAATGTATGGCTACACCTTC. Protein product: CSARGLGQLMYGYTF.

This clonotype has only one observation. The chain links TRBV5-1 to TRBJ2-2; 7 bases match TRBD1. V gave up 2 bases and J gave up 0 bases; unmatched junction bases: 7. The CDR3 length is 17 residues. Germline CDR1 SGHRS, CDR2 YFSETQ. The CDR3 DNA reads TGCGCCAGCAGCTTTTGGTTAGGGGGCGCGAACACCGGGGAGCTGTTTTTT. Amino acid sequence: CASSFWLGGANTGELFF.

This clonotype was seen repeatedly, ten times or more. V gene TRBV10-3 combines with J gene TRBJ2-1, with D possibly TRBD2 on 5 matching bases. This CDR3 is 15 amino acids long. V dropped 4 bases and J dropped 7 bases, with 17 bases sitting between them. Germline V gives CDR1 ENHRY, CDR2 SYGVKD. The CDR3 DNA reads as TGTGCCATCAGTGTGGGGAGCGGAGCTTATAATGAGCAGTTCTTC. Translation gives CAISVGSGAYNEQFF.

This clonotype occurred a few times. V is TRBV7-6 and J is TRBJ1-2, with D possibly TRBD1 on 5 matching bases. CDR1 is SGHVS and CDR2 is FNYEAQ in the germline V gene. Between the trimmed V and J ends, which lost 9 bases and 0 bases, there was a span of 14 bases. CDR3 length equals 14 residues. The CDR3 reads CASGPGRSNYGYTF. As DNA, the CDR3 is TGTGCCAGTGGGCCGGGACGGTCTAACTATGGCTACACCTTC. Filled out from reference TRBV7-6 and TRBJ1-2, the complete variable domain reads GAGVSQSPRYKVTKRGQDVALRCDPISGHVSLYWYRQALGQGPEFLTYFNYEAQQDKSGLPNDRFSAERPEGSISTLTIQRTEQRDSAMYRCASGPGRSNYGYTFGSGTRLTVV.

This clonotype was recorded many times. This sequence joins TRBV6-1 and TRBJ2-7; the match to TRBD2 covers 10 bases. Germline trimming cut 5 bases from V and 4 bases from J; bases unmatched to any gene: 8. Germline-derived CDR1 and CDR2 are MNHNS and SASEGT. The CDR3 is 15 residues long. CDR3 DNA: TGTGCCAGCAGTATAGGGCCTAGCGGGAGATACGAGCAGTACTTC. Its protein is CASSIGPSGRYEQYF.

This clonotype was observed a few times. The chain recombines TRBV29-1 with TRBJ1-2; 12 nucleotides align to TRBD1. V was clipped by 6 bases and J by 6 bases; unmatched bases: 11. The CDR3 runs 15 residues. The V gene's germline CDR1 is SQVTM and CDR2 ANQGSEA. The CDR3, as DNA: TGCAGCGTCCCGGGACAGGGGGCGCTTTGGAATGGCTACACCTTC. Amino acids: CSVPGQGALWNGYTF.

The genes are TRBV6-5 and TRBJ1-1; D remains ambiguous. V was trimmed by 0 bases and J by 8 bases, leaving 10 bases between them. CDR3 size: 13 residues. Per germline, CDR1 MNHEY and CDR2 SVGAGI. For the CDR3, the DNA is TGTGCCAGCAGTTACTCGATGTGGAGAGAAGCTTTCTTT. It is translated as CASSYSMWREAFF.

The chain links TRBV7-9 to TRBJ1-2; 10 bases are a match to TRBD1. V was clipped by 4 bases and J by 4 bases; unmatched bases: 9. Per germline, CDR1 SEHNR and CDR2 FQNEAQ (reference sequence). The CDR3 totals 16 residues. This chain's CDR3 is CASSSMLTGGSYGYTF. In DNA form, the CDR3 reads TGTGCCAGCAGCTCGATGCTGACAGGGGGCAGCTATGGCTACACCTTC.

This clonotype was seen a handful of times. V gene TRBV6-1 combines with J gene TRBJ2-5; perhaps TRBD2 as D (6 bases). Germline CDR1 is MNHNS and CDR2 is SASEGT. The CDR3 runs to 15 residues. V was cut by 6 bases and J by 5 bases, with 19 bases left in between. Here the CDR3 reads CASRDLVPGRETQYF. CDR3 in DNA: TGTGCCAGCAGGGACTTGGTCCCGGGGAGGGAGACCCAGTACTTC.